This TCR beta chain was observed in a study of siplizumab effects on memory and regulatory T cells. Study outcomes and limitations: Some alloreactive sequences were traceable to unstimulated CD4+ memory cells, and siplizumab significantly reduced them.

Sequenced by immunoSEQ multiplex PCR; TCRdb stores in-frame clones only, minus some. The table records fewer than 120,000 clones, 92% of them present only once. A remark on this clone: Its antigen is currently unknown. Within the sample, other DNA sequences also encode this same CDR3.

The sample taken for sequencing was CD4+ T cells sorted from blood. This clonotype was obtained from a human donor in good health.

CDR3 sequence (DNA): TGCGCCAGCAGCTTAAACAGGGTCGGGAACACTGAAGCTTTCTTT. Its translation is CASSLNRVGNTEAFF. The chain is built from TRBV5-1 and TRBJ1-1; D is perhaps TRBD1 (6 bases). The V gene's germline CDR1 is SGHRS and CDR2 YFSETQ. This CDR3 region has 15 residues. Trimming cost V 2 bases and J 1 base, with 12 bases left between them.